This record covers a single T cell receptor (beta chain). The sample originates from a study of blood T cell repertoires in COVID-19. This CDR3 comprises 15 residues. Trimming stripped 2 bases from V and 8 bases from J, with 16 bases between. Germline V gives CDR1 SGHTA, CDR2 FQGTGA. Generated by immunoSEQ multiplex PCR, the TCRdb table keeps only in-frame clones and is missing some. The sample gives 340,000 or so clones, about 86% of which show up once; 2.5% to 3% is in the top ten. Sample: peripheral blood. V and J are TRBV7-3 and TRBJ2-1; possibly TRBD1 for D (6 bases). The TCR comes from a man between 25 and 39 years old with active or convalescent COVID-19. The chain's CDR3 is CASSLEQGSIHEQFF. DNA for the CDR3: TGTGCCAGCAGCTTAGAACAGGGCTCCATCCATGAGCAGTTCTTC.